The 21 T cell receptor beta chains presented below share a single source sample, sequenced in a study of regulatory T cells in long-lasting Graves disease. Arm-PCR of CDR3 regions with iRepertoire HTBI primers generated TCR beta libraries. TCRdb reprocessed the multiplex PCR reads with MiXCR, giving one entry per CDR3 protein. The table includes more than 300,000 distinct CDR3 sequences, roughly 21% detected once. Stated time point: persistent/refractory GD, antithyroid drugs over 5 years with positive TRAb. The TCR library used RNA extracted from PBMCs. Sequencing was performed on peripheral blood mononuclear cells (PBMCs), taken when the disease was refractory, from a patient treated with antithyroid drugs. The receptors come from a female donor with Graves disease.

The chain couples TRBV4-1 to TRBJ1-4; 7 bases fit TRBD1. Unmatched junction bases numbered 7, after V lost 4 bases and J lost 8 bases. The CDR3 loop spans 14 amino acids. The V gene's germline CDR1 is MGHRA and CDR2 YSYEKL. Here the CDR3 reads CASSLPGQNEKLFF. The CDR3 nucleotides are TGCGCCAGCAGCCTTCCGGGACAGAACGAAAAACTGTTTTTT.

This clonotype was counted ten times or more. The V call is TRBV5-1, the J call TRBJ1-6; D remains unclear. Germline CDR1 reads SGHRS; CDR2 reads YFSETQ. This CDR3 has 14 residues. The V end lost 7 bases, the J end lost 5 bases, and 13 bases lay between the germline ends. CDR3 in DNA: TGCGCCAGCCGCGAGGCCCAGGATAATTCACCCCTCCACTTT. Protein: CASREAQDNSPLHF.

V is TRBV19 and J is TRBJ1-1; TRBD1 agrees at 8 bases. The junction had 14 bases not matched to a gene; V was cut back by 10 bases and J by 1 base. From germline, CDR1 is LNHDA and CDR2 SQIVND (reference sequence). The CDR3 totals 16 residues. The CDR3 nucleotides are TGTGCCACCACACGGGACAGGCCTTCGAGGAACACTGAAGCTTTCTTT. As protein: CATTRDRPSRNTEAFF.

The sample holds a few counts of this clonotype. The V call is TRBV12-3 or TRBV12-4, the J call TRBJ2-3; the match to TRBD2 covers 8 bases. This CDR3 contains 17 residues. V was clipped by 5 bases and J by 4 bases; unmatched bases: 14. The CDR3 region is CASSPDFGGGTSDTQYF. In DNA, the CDR3 is TGTGCCAGCAGTCCCGACTTTGGCGGGGGGACGTCAGATACGCAGTATTTT.

As regards this clonotype: A much more abundant neighbour one base away suggests this may be a read error. V and J are TRBV6-1 and TRBJ2-7; TRBD1 or TRBD2 may be the D gene (5 bases each). The CDR3 extends over 14 amino acids. Per the germline V gene, CDR1 is MNHNS and CDR2 is SASEGT. The CDR3 is CPTIEPGTPAEQYF. The CDR3 nucleotides read TGTCCCACCATTGAACCAGGGACCCCTGCCGAGCAGTACTTC.

The chain couples TRBV27 to TRBJ2-7; TRBD2 is a possible D gene (6 bases). Trimming cost V 4 bases and J 4 bases, with 14 bases left between them. Germline loops: CDR1 MNHEY, CDR2 SMNVEV (reference sequence). The CDR3 spans 14 residues. The CDR3 loop is CASSSVRERYEQYF. DNA for the CDR3: TGTGCCAGCAGTTCCGTTCGGGAGAGGTACGAGCAGTACTTC.

This clonotype occurred many times. This chain connects TRBV7-9 to TRBJ2-7; D perhaps matches TRBD1 (5 bases). The germline CDR1 and CDR2 sequences are SEHNR and FQNEAQ (reference sequence). Trimming took 2 bases from V and 1 from J, leaving 9 bases between them. This CDR3 has 14 residues. CDR3 DNA sequence: TGTGCCAGCAGCTTATCAGGGAAGTCCTACGAGCAGTACTTC. It yields the protein CASSLSGKSYEQYF.

The chain couples TRBV30 to TRBJ2-7; 8 nucleotides match TRBD1. The CDR3 extends over 15 amino acids. V was pared by 4 bases and J by 3 bases, with 11 bases of the junction left unmatched. Germline CDR1 is GTSNPN and CDR2 is SVGIG (reference sequence). The CDR3 DNA reads TGTGCCTGGACCTCAAGAGACAGGGGTCTCTACGAGCAGTACTTC. This translates into CAWTSRDRGLYEQYF.

At least ten counts were recorded for this clonotype. The J gene is TRBJ2-7, the V gene TRBV28, with D perhaps TRBD1 or TRBD2 (6 bases each). Between the trimmed V and J ends, which lost 7 bases and 5 bases, there was a span of 15 bases. This CDR3 comprises 13 residues. Germline values: CDR1 MDHEN, CDR2 SYDVKM. CDR3 nucleotides: TGTGCCAGCACCTTGGGGGGCCGGGACGAGCAGTACTTC. Translating it yields CASTLGGRDEQYF.

This chain connects TRBV4-1 to TRBJ2-7; D is possibly TRBD1 or TRBD2 (5 bases each). CDR3 length equals 16 residues. Germline V gene sequence: CDR1 MGHRA, CDR2 YSYEKL. Trimming took 1 base from V and 2 from J, leaving 15 bases between them. This CDR3 is CASSQAAGTTTYEQYF. CDR3 sequence (DNA): TGCGCCAGCAGCCAAGCAGCCGGGACGACCACCTACGAGCAGTACTTC.

The CDR3 nucleotides are TGCAGTGCTCGACAGGGCGAGCAGTACTTC. Its protein is CSARQGEQYF. The V gene is TRBV20-1, the J gene TRBJ2-7; the match to TRBD1 covers 7 bases. CDR1 and CDR2 from the germline V gene are DFQATT and SNEGSKA (reference sequence). The length of the CDR3 is 10 residues. V lost 5 bases to trimming and J lost 6 bases; unmatched junction nucleotides: 1.

This sequence joins TRBV12-3 or TRBV12-4 and TRBJ1-4; unclear D gene. V shed 1 base and J shed 6 bases, with 15 bases lying between them. The CDR3 spans 16 residues. This chain's CDR3 is CASSLVGGYRHEKLFF. CDR3 coding DNA: TGTGCCAGCAGTTTAGTTGGAGGGTATCGTCATGAAAAACTGTTTTTT.

The J gene is TRBJ2-2, the V gene TRBV5-4; D is uncertain. Germline values: CDR1 SGHNT, CDR2 YYREEE (reference sequence). Trimming cost V 2 bases and J 11 bases, with 10 bases left between them. This CDR3 contains 12 residues. The CDR3 DNA sequence: TGTGCCAGCAGCTTACTCCGGGCCGAGCTGTTTTTT. This translates into CASSLLRAELFF.

This clonotype showed up just a few times. The rearrangement links TRBV11-2 to TRBJ1-3; unclear D gene. Germline CDR1 SGHAT, CDR2 FQNNGV. CDR3 length: 14 amino acids. V lost 6 bases to trimming and J lost 4 bases, with 13 bases between them. The CDR3 nucleotides read TGTGCCAGCAGACCCCTGGTGCGGGGAAACACCATATATTTT. It codes for CASRPLVRGNTIYF. Full variable domain (remainder filled in from reference TRBV11-2 and TRBJ1-3): EAGVAQSPRYKIIEKRQSVAFWCNPISGHATLYWYQQILGQGPKLLIQFQNNGVVDDSQLPKDRFSAERLKGVDSTLKIQPAKLEDSAVYLCASRPLVRGNTIYFGEGSWLTVV.

In this sample, this clonotype turned up a few times. The gene calls are TRBV7-9 and TRBJ1-1, with D perhaps matching TRBD1 (6 bases). Trimming shortened V by 5 bases and J by 4 bases, and 8 bases separated the two germline ends. Germline V lookup: CDR1 SEHNR, CDR2 FQNEAQ (reference sequence). The CDR3 is made up of 12 amino acids. CDR3 nucleotides: TGTGCCAGCAGCGAACAGGGCACTGAAGCTTTCTTT. Protein: CASSEQGTEAFF.

The rearrangement links TRBV25-1 to TRBJ2-4, with a weak D call TRBD1 (6 bases). Germline lookup yields CDR1 MGHDK and CDR2 SYGVNS. This CDR3 is built from 13 residues. Trimming took off 5 bases at V and 6 bases at J, with 11 bases between the two ends. The CDR3 bases are TGTGCCAGCAGTAGAACAGGGATAAACATTCAGTACTTC. It encodes CASSRTGINIQYF.

V usage is TRBV20-1 and J usage is TRBJ1-1, with 7 nucleotides matching TRBD1. The CDR3 has 15 amino acids. Germline V gives CDR1 DFQATT, CDR2 SNEGSKA (reference sequence). Trimming removed 1 base from V and 3 bases from J; junction bases left unmatched: 8. CDR3 bases: TGCAGTGCTAGAGCCCCCGACAGGGCGGACACTGAAGCTTTCTTT. It is translated as CSARAPDRADTEAFF.

For this clonotype: This may be a read error: a much more frequent sequence differs by one nucleotide. This chain links TRBV12-3 or TRBV12-4 with TRBJ2-4; TRBD2 aligns across 8 bases. The CDR3 has 15 amino acids. The ends lost 5 bases at V and 3 bases at J; junction bases unmatched: 6. The CDR3 sequence is CASSRLTSGKNIQYF. Written as DNA, the CDR3 is TGTGCCAGCAGTCGCCTTACTAGCGGCAAAAACATTCAGTACTTC.

This clonotype was seen a few times. V is TRBV7-9 and J is TRBJ2-7, with 9 bases that match TRBD2. This CDR3 has 15 amino acids. Trimming at V came to 4 bases and at J to 5 bases, leaving 9 bases not matched to a gene. Germline V gene data show CDR1 as SEHNR and CDR2 as FQNEAQ (reference sequence). The chain's CDR3 is CASSSISGSFHEQYF. The CDR3 region has the DNA TGTGCCAGCAGCTCTATTAGCGGGAGTTTCCACGAGCAGTACTTC.

This clonotype has a handful of counts. V and J are TRBV20-1 and TRBJ2-5; D might be TRBD1 (5 bases). Germline V gene lookup returns CDR1 DFQATT and CDR2 SNEGSKA (reference sequence). V dropped 8 bases and J dropped 6 bases, with 19 bases sitting between them. This CDR3 has 13 residues. The CDR3 loop is CSTFPAGLQTQYF. In nucleotides, the CDR3 is TGCAGTACTTTCCCGGCAGGGCTGCAGACCCAGTACTTC.

This clonotype appeared a few times. The V call is TRBV20-1, the J call TRBJ1-6; no clear D gene. The V gene's germline CDR1 is DFQATT and CDR2 SNEGSKA (reference sequence). CDR3 length: 20 amino acids. The V end lost 1 base, the J end lost 8 bases, and 30 bases lay between the germline ends. In DNA, the CDR3 is TGCAGTGCTAGAGGGGAGCGATTCACGAAATTATCCCTCCAGGATTCACCCCTCCACTTT. Residues: CSARGERFTKLSLQDSPLHF.